This TCR beta chain was recovered during a study of T-cell reconstitution after alpha-beta-depleted transplantation in children. Trimming left V 8 bases short and J 0 bases short, with 21 bases between. CDR3 length equals 17 residues. Germline V gives CDR1 SEHNR, CDR2 FQNEAQ (reference sequence). This clonotype was recorded many times. The library targeted TCRbeta and was prepared with unique molecular identifiers. One entry per CDR3 protein results from TCRdb running MiXCR on the PCR reads. The sample contains around 370,000 distinct CDR3 sequences, over 9% of which appear only once. The V call is TRBV7-9, the J call TRBJ2-3; D is ambiguous. Material: PBMCs from the stem cell graft donor, obtained from the stem cell graft. This sequence originates from a human donor who donated a stem cell graft to a child with acute lymphoblastic leukemia. CDR3 nucleotide sequence: TGTGCCAGCCGACCCAACTTAAGGCGGCCGAGCACAGATACGCAGTATTTT. It encodes CASRPNLRRPSTDTQYF.